The rows below give T cell receptor beta chains drawn from one sample of a study of cytomegalovirus exposure and HLA in healthy donors. Method: immunoSEQ multiplex PCR; TCRdb's copy keeps in-frame clones and lacks some. The table has tens of thousands of clones, less than 70% seen once. Sequenced input: PBMCs. The origin of the receptors is a male donor in good health and CMV-seropositive. The CDR3 runs from the conserved cysteine through the conserved F or W. D genes are given only for firm matches. The listing skips clone size in some rows; elsewhere it reads once, few, many or a size class.

CDR3 length: 14
clone size: -
J gene: TRBJ2-1
V gene: TRBV10-3
D gene: -
CDR3 DNA: TGTGCCATTAGGGGGAGGGAGAATTACAATGAGCAGTTCTTC
CDR3 protein: CAIRGRENYNEQFF

CDR3 length: 13
clone size: -
J gene: TRBJ2-1
V gene: TRBV7-2
D gene: TRBD1
CDR3 DNA: TGTGCCAGCAGCCCGGACAGGGTCAATGAGCAGTTCTTC
CDR3 protein: CASSPDRVNEQFF

CDR3 length: 12
clone size: -
J gene: TRBJ2-3
V gene: TRBV2
D gene: TRBD2
CDR3 DNA: TGTGCCAGCGGGAGGGGCTTAGATACGCAGTATTTT
CDR3 protein: CASGRGLDTQYF

CDR3 length: 14
clone size: -
J gene: TRBJ1-5
V gene: TRBV5-1
D gene: TRBD1
CDR3 DNA: TGCGCCAGCAGCTTGCAGGGGGCGGGGCAGCCCCAGCATTTT
CDR3 protein: CASSLQGAGQPQHF

CDR3 length: 17
clone size: -
J gene: TRBJ2-3
V gene: TRBV15
D gene: -
CDR3 DNA: TGTGCCACCAGCAGACCCTCGGGAGTCGCGGGAACAGATACGCAGTATTTT
CDR3 protein: CATSRPSGVAGTDTQYF

CDR3 length: 15
clone size: -
J gene: TRBJ2-1
V gene: TRBV27
D gene: TRBD2
CDR3 DNA: TGTGCCAGCAGTCTAGAGACTAGCGGGTGGCATGAGCAGTTCTTC
CDR3 protein: CASSLETSGWHEQFF

CDR3 length: 15
clone size: once
J gene: TRBJ2-7
V gene: TRBV7-8
D gene: TRBD2
CDR3 DNA: TGTGCCAGCAGCTTGGGACTAGCGGCTGCGGGCGAGCAGTACTTC
CDR3 protein: CASSLGLAAAGEQYF

CDR3 length: 12
clone size: -
J gene: TRBJ1-2
V gene: TRBV7-9
D gene: -
CDR3 DNA: TGTGCCAGCAGCTTCAGGGTTCATGGCTACACCTTC
CDR3 protein: CASSFRVHGYTF

CDR3 length: 15
clone size: -
J gene: TRBJ1-2
V gene: TRBV28
D gene: -
CDR3 DNA: TGTGCCAGCAGTTTAAGGCAGGGGTTTAACTATGGCTACACCTTC
CDR3 protein: CASSLRQGFNYGYTF

CDR3 length: 14
clone size: -
J gene: TRBJ2-2
V gene: TRBV14
D gene: -
CDR3 DNA: TGTGCCAGCAGCCAAGGCAGGTACACCGGGGAGCTGTTTTTT
CDR3 protein: CASSQGRYTGELFF

CDR3 length: 13
clone size: -
J gene: TRBJ2-5
V gene: TRBV5-8
D gene: TRBD1
CDR3 DNA: TGTGCCAGCAGCTTGGGGACAGGAGAGACCCAGTACTTC
CDR3 protein: CASSLGTGETQYF

CDR3 length: 16
clone size: few
J gene: TRBJ1-5
V gene: TRBV5-6
D gene: -
CDR3 DNA: TGTGCCAGCAGCCGGGGATCTAATACAGGCAATCAGCCCCAGCATTTT
CDR3 protein: CASSRGSNTGNQPQHF

CDR3 length: 14
clone size: -
J gene: TRBJ2-5
V gene: TRBV15
D gene: -
CDR3 DNA: TGTGCCACCAGCAGGCAGGGGTCACCAGAGACCCAGTACTTC
CDR3 protein: CATSRQGSPETQYF

CDR3 length: 14
clone size: few
J gene: TRBJ2-1
V gene: TRBV7-2
D gene: TRBD2
CDR3 DNA: TGTGCCAGCAGCCCGGGGGGGATATACAATGAGCAGTTCTTC
CDR3 protein: CASSPGGIYNEQFF

CDR3 length: 15
clone size: -
J gene: TRBJ2-3
V gene: TRBV29-1
D gene: TRBD1
CDR3 DNA: TGCAGCGTTAGAAAGGACAGGGCCTCCACAGATACGCAGTATTTT
CDR3 protein: CSVRKDRASTDTQYF

CDR3 length: 15
clone size: -
J gene: TRBJ1-2
V gene: TRBV7-9
D gene: -
CDR3 DNA: TGTGCCAGCAGCTTAGAAGCAGGGTTGAGCTATGGCTACACCTTC
CDR3 protein: CASSLEAGLSYGYTF

CDR3 length: 13
clone size: few
J gene: TRBJ1-1
V gene: TRBV5-1
D gene: -
CDR3 DNA: TGCGCCAGCAGCCTCGGACAGTACACTGAAGCTTTCTTT
CDR3 protein: CASSLGQYTEAFF

CDR3 length: 14
clone size: -
J gene: TRBJ2-2
V gene: TRBV27
D gene: -
CDR3 DNA: TGTGCCAGCAGTTTAACAGCATACACCGGGGAGCTGTTTTTT
CDR3 protein: CASSLTAYTGELFF

CDR3 length: 11
clone size: -
J gene: TRBJ2-1
V gene: TRBV7-9
D gene: -
CDR3 DNA: TGTGCCAGCAGCTTCCAGAATGAGCAGTTCTTC
CDR3 protein: CASSFQNEQFF

CDR3 length: 15
clone size: once
J gene: TRBJ2-5
V gene: TRBV7-9
D gene: -
CDR3 DNA: TGTGCCAGCAGCTTCAGGGAAAGAGGCCAAGAGACCCAGTACTTC
CDR3 protein: CASSFRERGQETQYF

CDR3 length: 14
clone size: -
J gene: TRBJ2-1
V gene: TRBV6-5
D gene: TRBD1
CDR3 DNA: TGTGCCAGCAGTTACTTCGACAGGGGGAATGAGCAGTTCTTC
CDR3 protein: CASSYFDRGNEQFF

CDR3 length: 14
clone size: -
J gene: TRBJ2-5
V gene: TRBV2
D gene: -
CDR3 DNA: TGTGCCAGCAGTGCCAATCCTACCCAAGAGACCCAGTACTTC
CDR3 protein: CASSANPTQETQYF

CDR3 length: 15
clone size: -
J gene: TRBJ1-4
V gene: TRBV9
D gene: TRBD1
CDR3 DNA: TGTGCCAGCAGCGGACAGGGTCCAACTAATGAAAAACTGTTTTTT
CDR3 protein: CASSGQGPTNEKLFF

CDR3 length: 16
clone size: once
J gene: TRBJ1-1
V gene: TRBV6-5
D gene: TRBD1
CDR3 DNA: TGTGCCAGCAGTTCGATCGCCGGGACAGCGAACACTGAAGCTTTCTTT
CDR3 protein: CASSSIAGTANTEAFF

CDR3 length: 12
clone size: few
J gene: TRBJ1-1
V gene: TRBV30
D gene: -
CDR3 DNA: TGTGCCTGGAAGCGGGGGAACACTGAAGCTTTCTTT
CDR3 protein: CAWKRGNTEAFF

CDR3 length: 14
clone size: -
J gene: TRBJ2-7
V gene: TRBV6-4
D gene: TRBD1
CDR3 DNA: TGTGCCAGCAGTGAAGGACAGGGGGGCTACGAGCAGTACTTC
CDR3 protein: CASSEGQGGYEQYF

CDR3 length: 18
clone size: once
J gene: TRBJ1-1
V gene: TRBV29-1
D gene: TRBD1
CDR3 DNA: TGCAGCGTTGAAGCCCGATCGGGACAGGGGAGGGGACGCACTGAAGCTTTCTTT
CDR3 protein: CSVEARSGQGRGRTEAFF

CDR3 length: 16
clone size: -
J gene: TRBJ1-3
V gene: TRBV5-1
D gene: -
CDR3 DNA: TGCGCCAGCAGCCGGAGAGCCCGGGACTCTGGAAACACCATATATTTT
CDR3 protein: CASSRRARDSGNTIYF

CDR3 length: 14
clone size: few
J gene: TRBJ1-3
V gene: TRBV30
D gene: -
CDR3 DNA: TGTGCCTGGGGGAGGGGCACCTCTGGAAACACCATATATTTT
CDR3 protein: CAWGRGTSGNTIYF

CDR3 length: 14
clone size: -
J gene: TRBJ2-1
V gene: TRBV12-5
D gene: -
CDR3 DNA: TGTGCTACAAGGAAGGGGGAATCCTACAATGAGCAGTTCTTC
CDR3 protein: CATRKGESYNEQFF

CDR3 length: 13
clone size: -
J gene: TRBJ2-2
V gene: TRBV30
D gene: -
CDR3 DNA: TGTGCCTGGAGTGTCGCACTCACCGGGGAGCTGTTTTTT
CDR3 protein: CAWSVALTGELFF

CDR3 length: 14
clone size: once
J gene: TRBJ1-6
V gene: TRBV2
D gene: -
CDR3 DNA: TGTGCCAGCAGTGTTCCCAGGTATAATTCACCCCTCCACTTT
CDR3 protein: CASSVPRYNSPLHF

CDR3 length: 14
clone size: -
J gene: TRBJ2-7
V gene: TRBV6-1
D gene: -
CDR3 DNA: TGTGCCAGCAGGTTACGTGAAAACACCTACGAGCAGTACTTC
CDR3 protein: CASRLRENTYEQYF

CDR3 length: 15
clone size: -
J gene: TRBJ2-7
V gene: TRBV5-1
D gene: TRBD1
CDR3 DNA: TGCGCCAGCAGCCCGGGACAGGGAAAGGTACCCGAGCAGTACTTC
CDR3 protein: CASSPGQGKVPEQYF

CDR3 length: 18
clone size: few
J gene: TRBJ2-6
V gene: TRBV7-9
D gene: TRBD2
CDR3 DNA: TGTGCCAGCAGCCCATGGACTAGCGGGAGTGGTGGGGCCAACGTCCTGACTTTC
CDR3 protein: CASSPWTSGSGGANVLTF

CDR3 length: 15
clone size: -
J gene: TRBJ1-3
V gene: TRBV7-9
D gene: -
CDR3 DNA: TGTGCCAGCAGCCCGACGGGATACTCTGGAAACACCATATATTTT
CDR3 protein: CASSPTGYSGNTIYF

CDR3 length: 13
clone size: few
J gene: TRBJ1-5
V gene: TRBV10-3
D gene: -
CDR3 DNA: TGTGCCATCAGAGACACGGGCAATCAGCCCCAGCATTTT
CDR3 protein: CAIRDTGNQPQHF

CDR3 length: 17
clone size: -
J gene: TRBJ2-2
V gene: TRBV18
D gene: TRBD2
CDR3 DNA: TGTGCCAGCTTCCGGTCGGGGCTAGCGGGAGGAACCGGGGAGCTGTTTTTT
CDR3 protein: CASFRSGLAGGTGELFF

CDR3 length: 13
clone size: -
J gene: TRBJ2-7
V gene: TRBV6-1
D gene: -
CDR3 DNA: TGTGCCAGCAGTGACCTATCCCTCGGGGAGCAGTACTTC
CDR3 protein: CASSDLSLGEQYF

CDR3 length: 14
clone size: few
J gene: TRBJ1-1
V gene: TRBV10-2
D gene: -
CDR3 DNA: TGCGCCAGCAGTGAAATCGGGGGGTACACTGAAGCTTTCTTT
CDR3 protein: CASSEIGGYTEAFF

CDR3 length: 12
clone size: -
J gene: TRBJ2-1
V gene: TRBV6-6
D gene: TRBD1
CDR3 DNA: TGTGCCAGCAGCCCAGGGGGATCCGGGCGGTTCTTC
CDR3 protein: CASSPGGSGRFF

CDR3 length: 14
clone size: -
J gene: TRBJ2-7
V gene: TRBV5-4
D gene: -
CDR3 DNA: TGTGCCAGCAGCAGCGGCCTCGAAGTCGGTGAGCAGTACTTC
CDR3 protein: CASSSGLEVGEQYF

CDR3 length: 14
clone size: -
J gene: TRBJ2-2
V gene: TRBV7-7
D gene: -
CDR3 DNA: TGTGCTAGCAGCTTAGTGTCCGGGTCCGGGGAGCTGTTTTTT
CDR3 protein: CASSLVSGSGELFF

CDR3 length: 13
clone size: few
J gene: TRBJ2-5
V gene: TRBV7-7
D gene: -
CDR3 DNA: TGTGCTAGCAGGGGGGACAGCGCGGGGACCCAGTACTTC
CDR3 protein: CASRGDSAGTQYF

CDR3 length: 14
clone size: -
J gene: TRBJ1-2
V gene: TRBV7-2
D gene: -
CDR3 DNA: TGTGCCAGCAGCTCCGTACAGGGTTTGAATGGCTACACCTTC
CDR3 protein: CASSSVQGLNGYTF

CDR3 length: 19
clone size: -
J gene: TRBJ1-5
V gene: TRBV11-2
D gene: TRBD1
CDR3 DNA: TGTGCCAGCAGCTTTGAGTCGCGACAGGGGGTCCCTGGCAATCAGCCCCAGCATTTT
CDR3 protein: CASSFESRQGVPGNQPQHF

CDR3 length: 11
clone size: few
J gene: TRBJ1-5
V gene: TRBV20-1
D gene: -
CDR3 DNA: TGCAGTGCTAGGATAGGGGGGCCCCAGCATTTT
CDR3 protein: CSARIGGPQHF

CDR3 length: 20
clone size: -
J gene: TRBJ1-2
V gene: TRBV28
D gene: TRBD1
CDR3 DNA: TGTGCCAGCCTCGGCAGGGGGACAGGGGGAAGAACTCCCTTGAACTATGGCTACACCTTC
CDR3 protein: CASLGRGTGGRTPLNYGYTF

CDR3 length: 13
clone size: few
J gene: TRBJ1-2
V gene: TRBV30
D gene: -
CDR3 DNA: TGTGCCTGGCGGGAAGGGGGTGGAGATGGCTACACCTTC
CDR3 protein: CAWREGGGDGYTF

CDR3 length: 13
clone size: few
J gene: TRBJ1-4
V gene: TRBV10-2
D gene: TRBD1
CDR3 DNA: TGCGCCAGCACAAGGGGGCGCGATGAAAAACTGTTTTTT
CDR3 protein: CASTRGRDEKLFF

CDR3 length: 12
clone size: -
J gene: TRBJ1-5
V gene: TRBV19
D gene: -
CDR3 DNA: TGTGCCAGTTCAGGGCACAATCAGCCCCAGCATTTT
CDR3 protein: CASSGHNQPQHF

CDR3 length: 13
clone size: -
J gene: TRBJ2-2
V gene: TRBV2
D gene: -
CDR3 DNA: TGTGCCAGCAGTGACCAGGGCACCGGGGAGCTGTTTTTT
CDR3 protein: CASSDQGTGELFF

CDR3 length: 14
clone size: few
J gene: TRBJ2-5
V gene: TRBV7-2
D gene: -
CDR3 DNA: TGTGCCAGCAGCTGGGGGGGGGCATCAGAGACCCAGTACTTC
CDR3 protein: CASSWGGASETQYF